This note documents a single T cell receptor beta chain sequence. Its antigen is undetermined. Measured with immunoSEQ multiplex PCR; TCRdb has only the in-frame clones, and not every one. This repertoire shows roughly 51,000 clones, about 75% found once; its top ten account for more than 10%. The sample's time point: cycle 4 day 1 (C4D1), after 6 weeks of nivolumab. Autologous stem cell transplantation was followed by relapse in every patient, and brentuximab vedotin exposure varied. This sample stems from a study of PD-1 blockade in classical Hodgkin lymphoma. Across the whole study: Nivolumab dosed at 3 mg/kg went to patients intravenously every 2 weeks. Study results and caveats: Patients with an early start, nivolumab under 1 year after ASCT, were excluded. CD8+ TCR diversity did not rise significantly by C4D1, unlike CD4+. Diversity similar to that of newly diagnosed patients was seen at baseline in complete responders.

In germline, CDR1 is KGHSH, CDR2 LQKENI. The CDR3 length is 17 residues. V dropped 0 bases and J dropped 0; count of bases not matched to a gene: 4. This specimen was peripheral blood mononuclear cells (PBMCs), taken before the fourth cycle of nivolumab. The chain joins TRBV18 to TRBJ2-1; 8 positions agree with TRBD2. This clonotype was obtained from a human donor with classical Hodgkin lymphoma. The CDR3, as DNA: TGTGCCAGCTCACCACCGTTACTAGCGGACTCCTACAATGAGCAGTTCTTC. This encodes CASSPPLLADSYNEQFF.